This T cell receptor (beta chain) was obtained from a study of early T cells in non-severe SARS-CoV-2 infection. This clonotype was seen repeatedly, ten times or more. As part of library construction, unique molecular identifiers were attached to individual cDNA molecules. One entry per CDR3 protein results from TCRdb running MiXCR on the 5' RACE reads. Counted here are some 38,000 distinct CDR3 sequences, about 5% occurring once; the ten biggest clones make up 15% to 20%. V shed 7 bases and J shed 2 bases, with 15 bases lying between them. CDR1 is SQVTM, CDR2 ANQGSEA, per germline. The CDR3 sequence is 13 residues long.

This chain joins TRBV29-1 and TRBJ2-7; tentative D call: TRBD1 (7 bases). This receptor was identified in an adult who was a healthcare worker with PCR-confirmed SARS-CoV-2 infection or an uninfected control (not recorded which). Sequencing input: whole blood. As DNA, the CDR3 is TGCAGCGAAAGGAGGGGGCGTGCCTACGAGCAGTACTTC. Protein sequence: CSERRGRAYEQYF.